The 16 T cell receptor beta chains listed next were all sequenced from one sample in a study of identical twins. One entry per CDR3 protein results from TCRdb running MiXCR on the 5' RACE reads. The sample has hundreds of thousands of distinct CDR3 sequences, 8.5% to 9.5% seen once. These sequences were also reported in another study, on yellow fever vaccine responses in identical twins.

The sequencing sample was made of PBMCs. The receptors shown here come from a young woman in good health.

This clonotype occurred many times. The CDR3 loop is CAIKPGIAEGNEQFF. The CDR3 DNA reads as TGTGCCATCAAACCGGGGATAGCGGAAGGCAATGAGCAGTTCTTC. The chain employs TRBV10-3 and TRBJ2-1; TRBD2 might be the D (6 bases). This CDR3 has 15 residues. CDR1 and CDR2 from the germline V gene are ENHRY and SYGVKD. Between the trimmed V and J ends, which lost 7 bases and 6 bases, there was a span of 19 bases.

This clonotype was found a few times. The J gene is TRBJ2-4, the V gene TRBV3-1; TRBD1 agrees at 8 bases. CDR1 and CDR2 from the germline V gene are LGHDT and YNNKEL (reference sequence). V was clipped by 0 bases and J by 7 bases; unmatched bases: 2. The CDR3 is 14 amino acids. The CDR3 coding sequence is TGTGCCAGCAGCCAAGATACAGGGGGGAACATTCAGTACTTC. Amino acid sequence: CASSQDTGGNIQYF.

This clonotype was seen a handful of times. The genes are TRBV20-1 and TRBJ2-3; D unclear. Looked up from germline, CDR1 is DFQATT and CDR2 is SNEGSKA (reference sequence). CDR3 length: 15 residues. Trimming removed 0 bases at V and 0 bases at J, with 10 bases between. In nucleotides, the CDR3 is TGCAGTGCTAGAGATCTCCACCTAAGCACAGATACGCAGTATTTT. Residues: CSARDLHLSTDTQYF.

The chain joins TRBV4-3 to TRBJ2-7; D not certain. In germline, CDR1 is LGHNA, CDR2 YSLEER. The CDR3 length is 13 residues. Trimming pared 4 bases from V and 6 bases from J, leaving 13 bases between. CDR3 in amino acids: CASSPREAAEQYF. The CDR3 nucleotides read TGCGCCAGCAGCCCTAGAGAGGCAGCCGAGCAGTACTTC.

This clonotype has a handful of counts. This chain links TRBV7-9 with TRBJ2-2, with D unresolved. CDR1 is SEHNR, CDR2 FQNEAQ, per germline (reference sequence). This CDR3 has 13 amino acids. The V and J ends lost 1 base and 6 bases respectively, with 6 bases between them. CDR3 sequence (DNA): TGTGCCAGCAGCTTAGTGTATTCCGGGGAGCTGTTTTTT. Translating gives CASSLVYSGELFF.

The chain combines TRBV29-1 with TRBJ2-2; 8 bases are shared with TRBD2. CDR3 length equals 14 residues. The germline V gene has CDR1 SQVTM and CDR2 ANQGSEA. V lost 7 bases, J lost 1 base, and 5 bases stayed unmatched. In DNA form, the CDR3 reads TGCAGCGGCCAAAGCGGGAGGAACACCGGGGAGCTGTTTTTT. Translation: CSGQSGRNTGELFF.

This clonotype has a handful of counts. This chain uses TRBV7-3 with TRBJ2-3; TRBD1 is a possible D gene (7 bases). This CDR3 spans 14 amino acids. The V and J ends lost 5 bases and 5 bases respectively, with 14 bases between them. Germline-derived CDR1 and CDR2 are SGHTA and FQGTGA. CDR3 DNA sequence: TGTGCCAGCAGCCGACAGGGAGGTTTAGATACGCAGTATTTT. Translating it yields CASSRQGGLDTQYF.

CDR3: CATKRGGASYNEQFF. The CDR3 bases are TGTGCCACCAAGAGAGGGGGGGCTTCCTACAATGAGCAGTTCTTC. This sequence joins TRBV28 and TRBJ2-1; possibly TRBD2 for D (7 bases). Trimming took 10 bases from V and 1 from J, leaving 17 bases between them. The CDR3 runs 15 residues. Per the germline V gene, CDR1 is MDHEN and CDR2 is SYDVKM. The full variable domain, with the rest looked up from reference TRBV28 and TRBJ2-1, is DVKVTQSSRYLVKRTGEKVFLECVQDMDHENMFWYRQDPGLGLRLIYFSYDVKMKEKGDIPEGYSVSREKKERFSLILESASTNQTSMYLCATKRGGASYNEQFFGPGTRLTVL.

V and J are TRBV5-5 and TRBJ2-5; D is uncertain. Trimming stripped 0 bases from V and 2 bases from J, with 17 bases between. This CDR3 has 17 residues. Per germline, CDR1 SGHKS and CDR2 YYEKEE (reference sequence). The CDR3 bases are TGTGCCAGCAGCTTGGTATCGGCAATCCCGCATCAAGAGACCCAGTACTTC. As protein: CASSLVSAIPHQETQYF.

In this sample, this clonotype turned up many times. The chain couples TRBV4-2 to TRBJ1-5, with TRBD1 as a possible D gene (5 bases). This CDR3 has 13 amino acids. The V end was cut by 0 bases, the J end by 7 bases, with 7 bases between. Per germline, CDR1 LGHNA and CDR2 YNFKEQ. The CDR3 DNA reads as TGTGCCAGCAGCCAAGACAGGGTACAGCCCCAGCATTTT. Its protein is CASSQDRVQPQHF.

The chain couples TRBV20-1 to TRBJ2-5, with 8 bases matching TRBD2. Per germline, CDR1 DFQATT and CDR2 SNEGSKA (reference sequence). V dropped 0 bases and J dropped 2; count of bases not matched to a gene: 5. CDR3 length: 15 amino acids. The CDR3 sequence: CSAREGSGAQETQYF. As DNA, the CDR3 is TGCAGTGCTAGAGAGGGTAGCGGGGCGCAAGAGACCCAGTACTTC.

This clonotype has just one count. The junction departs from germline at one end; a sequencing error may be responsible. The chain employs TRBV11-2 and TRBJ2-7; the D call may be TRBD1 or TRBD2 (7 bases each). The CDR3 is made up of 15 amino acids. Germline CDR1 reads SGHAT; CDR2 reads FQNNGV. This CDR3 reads CATSLGRGQPYEQYF. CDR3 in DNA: TGTGCCACCAGCTTAGGGAGGGGACAGCCCTACGAGCAGTACTTC.

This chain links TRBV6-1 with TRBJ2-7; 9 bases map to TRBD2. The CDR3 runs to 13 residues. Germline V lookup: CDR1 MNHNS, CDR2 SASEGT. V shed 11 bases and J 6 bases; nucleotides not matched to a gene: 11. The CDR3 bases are TGTGCCGCTGGTAGCGGGAGTTCCCGCGAGCAGTACTTC. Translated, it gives CAAGSGSSREQYF.

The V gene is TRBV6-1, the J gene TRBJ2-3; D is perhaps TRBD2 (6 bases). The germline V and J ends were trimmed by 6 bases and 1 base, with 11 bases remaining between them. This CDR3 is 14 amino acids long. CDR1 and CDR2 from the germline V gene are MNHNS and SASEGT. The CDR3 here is CASSVAVGTDTQYF. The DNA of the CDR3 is TGTGCCAGCAGCGTAGCGGTTGGCACAGATACGCAGTATTTT.

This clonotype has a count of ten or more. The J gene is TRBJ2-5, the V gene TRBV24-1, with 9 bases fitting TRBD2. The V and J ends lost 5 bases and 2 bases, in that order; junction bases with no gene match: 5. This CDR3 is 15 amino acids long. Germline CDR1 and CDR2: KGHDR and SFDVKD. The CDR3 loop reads CATSVTSGYQETQYF. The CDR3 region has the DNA TGTGCCACCAGTGTGACTAGCGGTTATCAAGAGACCCAGTACTTC.

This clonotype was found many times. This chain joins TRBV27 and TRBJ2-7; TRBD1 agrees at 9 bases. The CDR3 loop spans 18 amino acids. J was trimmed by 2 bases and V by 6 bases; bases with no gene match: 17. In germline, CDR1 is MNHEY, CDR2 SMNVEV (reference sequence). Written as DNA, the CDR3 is TGTGCCAGCAGCCCTCTCTACTGGACAGGGGTAAAGGCCTACGAGCAGTACTTC. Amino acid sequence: CASSPLYWTGVKAYEQYF.